This TCR beta chain was identified in a study of shared clonotypes between healthy human individuals. Across the study: Samples came from two female and a few male donors aged 18 to 49. Three plates were used per donor for CD4 naive, three for CD4 memory, two for CD8 naive and one for CD8 memory. Study-wide points: Memory subsets generally showed lower estimated richness than naive subsets.

In the original workflow: Junction-only sequences without quality scores came from ImmunoSEQ, so filtering differed. The method was immunoSEQ multiplex PCR; TCRdb's version includes in-frame clones alone and lacks a portion of them. V, J and clone size reflect that table, while D and trimming were determined from the DNA. Seen here are around 1.9 million clones, just under 95% observed once, and the top ten hold over 1.5%. It was CD45RO-negative cells, positively selected for CCR7, that made up naive CD8 cells, with terminally differentiated effector memory CD45RA+ cells excluded. In regard to this clone: Its specificity is unknown.

The specimen was naive CD8+ T cells from PBMCs. This TCR came from a man aged 18 to 29 in good health. Some clones in this sample may be carry-over from other donors' samples.

CDR3 nucleotide sequence: TGTGCCAGCAGTGGAACAGACTCCAATGAGCAGTTCTTC. It codes for CASSGTDSNEQFF. The chain joins TRBV2 to TRBJ2-1, with no clear D. The V end lost 4 bases, the J end lost 6 bases, and 10 bases lay between the germline ends. Germline CDR1 reads SNHLY; CDR2 reads FYNNEI. This CDR3 is 13 amino acids long.